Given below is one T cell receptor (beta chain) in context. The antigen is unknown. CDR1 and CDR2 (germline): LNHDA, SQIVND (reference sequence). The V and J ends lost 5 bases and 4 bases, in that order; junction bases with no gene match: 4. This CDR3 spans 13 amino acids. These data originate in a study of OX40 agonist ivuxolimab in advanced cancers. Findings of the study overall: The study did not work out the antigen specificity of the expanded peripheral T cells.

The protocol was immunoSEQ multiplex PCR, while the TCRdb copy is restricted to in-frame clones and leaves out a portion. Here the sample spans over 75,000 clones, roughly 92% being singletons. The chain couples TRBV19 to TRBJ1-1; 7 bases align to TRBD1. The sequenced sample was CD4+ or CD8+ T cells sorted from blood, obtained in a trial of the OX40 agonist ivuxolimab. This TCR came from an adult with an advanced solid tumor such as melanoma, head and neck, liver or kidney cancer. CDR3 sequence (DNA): TGTGCCAGTAGTCGCGCAGGGGGCACTGAAGCTTTCTTT. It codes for CASSRAGGTEAFF.